The 9 T cell receptor beta chains in this list originate from one sample, sequenced in a study of long-term antiretroviral therapy in people with HIV. It was version v3.0 of the immunoSEQ assay that was run at survey level. Measured with immunoSEQ multiplex PCR; TCRdb has only the in-frame clones, and not every one. The sample lists 15,000 to 20,000 clones, 88% occurring once. The sequencing used unsorted PBMCs, collected 2.3 to 2.4 years before starting antiretroviral therapy. The source is a woman in her twenties or thirties with HIV.

The chain links TRBV11-2 to TRBJ1-1; D is perhaps TRBD1 (6 bases). The V gene lost 1 base and the J gene lost 5 bases, with 17 bases spanning the gap. This CDR3 is 16 amino acids long. Germline V gene lookup returns CDR1 SGHAT and CDR2 FQNNGV. This CDR3 reads CASSLVGIQGLTEAFF. The CDR3 nucleotides are TGTGCCAGCAGCTTAGTAGGGATACAGGGCCTAACTGAAGCTTTCTTT.

This clone was observed once. The chain carries TRBV2 and TRBJ1-1; 7 nucleotides align to TRBD1. Unmatched junction bases numbered 4, after V lost 3 bases and J lost 3 bases. The CDR3 runs 14 residues. Germline assignment: CDR1 SNHLY and CDR2 FYNNEI. CDR3 sequence: CASSDPQGYTEAFF. The CDR3 DNA reads TGTGCCAGCAGTGACCCACAGGGGTACACTGAAGCTTTCTTT.

This chain connects TRBV18 to TRBJ1-3; 8 nucleotides align to TRBD1. The junction had 7 bases not matched to a gene; V was cut back by 0 bases and J by 6 bases. Per the germline V gene, CDR1 is KGHSH and CDR2 is LQKENI. The CDR3 sequence is 16 residues long. DNA of the CDR3: TGTGCCAGCTCACCACCGAACGACAGGGGAAAAAACACCATATATTTT. Its translation: CASSPPNDRGKNTIYF.

The chain carries TRBV5-1 and TRBJ2-1, with D hard to call. CDR3 length: 11 residues. Deletions cut 2 bases from V and 6 bases from J, with 3 bases between. Per germline, CDR1 SGHRS and CDR2 YFSETQ. The CDR3 here is CASSFGNEQFF. CDR3 nucleotides: TGCGCCAGCAGCTTCGGCAATGAGCAGTTCTTC.

V gene TRBV18 combines with J gene TRBJ1-2; D gene ambiguous. The V end lost 5 bases, the J end lost 6 bases, and 13 bases lay between the germline ends. From germline, CDR1 is KGHSH and CDR2 LQKENI. This CDR3 is 13 amino acids long. The CDR3 loop is CASSIDQWDGYTF. The CDR3 DNA is TGTGCCAGCTCAATCGACCAATGGGATGGCTACACCTTC.

The rearrangement links TRBV6-1 to TRBJ1-4; D is unresolved. The germline V gene encodes CDR1 MNHNS and CDR2 SASEGT. V was shortened by 7 bases and J by 7 bases, with 13 bases between the two germline ends. This CDR3 contains 13 residues. The CDR3 is CASNVIGPEKLFF. The CDR3 nucleotides read TGTGCCAGCAACGTAATCGGACCTGAAAAACTGTTTTTT.

This rearrangement joins TRBV6-5 to TRBJ2-5; 9 nucleotides align to TRBD2. This CDR3 region has 16 residues. J lost 2 bases, V lost 0 bases, and 4 bases had no gene match. Germline CDR1 reads MNHEY; CDR2 reads SVGAGI. CDR3 amino acids: CASSYSPLAGQETQYF. As DNA, the CDR3 is TGTGCCAGCAGTTACTCGCCCCTAGCGGGGCAAGAGACCCAGTACTTC.

DNA for the CDR3: TGCGCCAGCAGCCGATGGACAGGCTCTCAAGGGGACGAGCAGTACTTC. Translation gives CASSRWTGSQGDEQYF. The rearrangement joins TRBV4-1 to TRBJ2-7, with TRBD1 identical over 7 bases. Trimming cost V 4 bases and J 5 bases; bases outside gene matches: 14. The CDR3 has 16 amino acids. Germline CDR1 and CDR2: MGHRA and YSYEKL.

The chain combines TRBV7-2 with TRBJ2-7; D is ambiguous. There are 12 residues in the CDR3. Germline-derived CDR1 and CDR2 are SGHTA and FQGNSA. V was pared by 1 base and J by 7 bases, with 8 bases between. This CDR3 reads CASSLEVGEQYF. The CDR3 nucleotides are TGTGCCAGCAGCTTAGAGGTGGGGGAGCAGTACTTC.